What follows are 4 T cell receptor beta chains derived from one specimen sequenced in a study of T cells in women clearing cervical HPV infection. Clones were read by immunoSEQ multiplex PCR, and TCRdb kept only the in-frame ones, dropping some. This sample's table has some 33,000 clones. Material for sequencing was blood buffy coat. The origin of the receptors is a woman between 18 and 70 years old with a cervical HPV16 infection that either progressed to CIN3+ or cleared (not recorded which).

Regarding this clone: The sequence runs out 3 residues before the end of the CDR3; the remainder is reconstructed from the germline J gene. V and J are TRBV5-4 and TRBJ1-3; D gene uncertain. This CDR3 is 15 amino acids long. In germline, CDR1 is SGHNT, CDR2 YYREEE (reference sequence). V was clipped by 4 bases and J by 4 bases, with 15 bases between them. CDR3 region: CASSTSVSAGNTIYF. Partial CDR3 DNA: TGTGCCAGCAGCACCAGCGTATCAGCAGGAAACACC.

CDR3 region: CASSLVGPQGDYTF. CDR3 DNA, as far as it was read: TGTGCCAGCAGCTTAGTGGGGCCCCAAGGCGAC. The rearrangement joins TRBV7-2 to TRBJ1-2; perhaps TRBD1 as D (5 bases). The read ends 3 residues shy of where the CDR3 ends; the end is completed using the germline J gene. The CDR3 length is 14 residues. Germline values: CDR1 SGHTA, CDR2 FQGNSA.

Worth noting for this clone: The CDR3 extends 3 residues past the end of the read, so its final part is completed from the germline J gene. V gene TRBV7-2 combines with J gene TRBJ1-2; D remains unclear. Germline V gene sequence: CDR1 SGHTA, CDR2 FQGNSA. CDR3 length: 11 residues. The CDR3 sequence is CASSSAHDYTF. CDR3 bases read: TGTGCCAGCAGCAGCGCCCATGAC.

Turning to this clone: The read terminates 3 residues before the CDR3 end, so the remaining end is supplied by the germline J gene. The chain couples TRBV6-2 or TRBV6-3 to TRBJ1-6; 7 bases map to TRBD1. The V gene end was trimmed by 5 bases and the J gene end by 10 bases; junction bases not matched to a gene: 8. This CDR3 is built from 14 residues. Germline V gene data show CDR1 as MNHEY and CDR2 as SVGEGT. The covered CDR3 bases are TGTGCCAGCAGTCGGTCGGCGACAGGGTCACCC. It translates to CASSRSATGSP. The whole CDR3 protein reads CASSRSATGSPLHF.